Listed below are T cell receptor beta chains from one sample, sequenced in a study of Graves' ophthalmopathy and Graves' hyperthyroidism. One entry per CDR3 protein, called by TCRdb with MiXCR from the multiplex PCR reads. The sample lists about 370,000 distinct CDR3 sequences, 17% occurring once. The sample comprised peripheral blood. These receptors were collected from an adult woman with stable Graves' hyperthyroidism. The CDR3 runs from the conserved cysteine through the conserved F or W. A D gene is named only where the DNA matches it firmly. Expanded clones get a size class; other rows say once, few or many, or leave the size out.

clone size | D gene | J gene | V gene | CDR3 protein | CDR3 DNA
many | NA | TRBJ1-5 | TRBV20-1 | CSAPPEAEGQPQHF | TGCAGTGCTCCACCCGAAGCCGAGGGTCAGCCCCAGCATTTT
many | TRBD1 | TRBJ1-1 | TRBV2 | CASRGPGQGHTEAFF | TGTGCCAGCAGGGGTCCGGGACAGGGGCACACTGAAGCTTTCTTT
many | TRBD1 | TRBJ2-2 | TRBV19 | CASRDREAGELFF | TGTGCCAGTAGGGACAGGGAGGCCGGGGAGCTGTTTTTT
NA | NA | TRBJ2-5 | TRBV6-4 | CASSNYPLQETQYF | TGTGCCAGCAGTAACTATCCCCTCCAAGAGACCCAGTACTTC
NA | TRBD2 | TRBJ2-5 | TRBV5-4 | CASSLRISGTETQYF | TGTGCCAGCAGCTTGAGAATTAGCGGGACCGAGACCCAGTACTTC
many | NA | TRBJ1-6 | TRBV27 | CASSPRVSRSPLHF | TGTGCCAGCAGTCCGAGGGTGTCGCGTTCACCCCTCCACTTT
NA | NA | TRBJ1-1 | TRBV14 | CASSQLGLQGNTEAFF | TGTGCCAGCAGCCAATTGGGGTTACAGGGGAACACTGAAGCTTTCTTT
few | NA | TRBJ1-1 | TRBV4-2 | CASSQDFPGAEAFF | TGTGCCAGCAGCCAAGATTTCCCAGGGGCTGAAGCTTTCTTT
NA | NA | TRBJ1-5 | TRBV28 | CASSSPFGGGSNQPQHF | TGTGCCAGCAGTTCACCATTTGGAGGTGGCAGCAATCAGCCCCAGCATTTT
many | NA | TRBJ2-7 | TRBV5-1 | CASSLAAGAHPYEQYF | TGCGCCAGCAGCTTGGCCGCAGGGGCCCATCCGTACGAGCAGTACTTC
many | NA | TRBJ1-3 | TRBV7-2 | CASSLAGGAGNTIYF | TGTGCCAGCAGCTTAGCCGGGGGGGCTGGAAACACCATATATTTT
NA | NA | TRBJ2-7 | TRBV2 | CACGGQASSYEQYF | TGTGCCTGCGGGGGACAGGCTTCATCCTACGAGCAGTACTTC
many | NA | TRBJ1-2 | TRBV7-8 | CASSPLGNGYTF | TGTGCCAGCAGCCCTCTCGGAAATGGCTACACCTTC
many | NA | TRBJ1-2 | TRBV28 | CASRPPPPGFGYGYTF | TGTGCCAGCAGACCCCCCCCCCCAGGTTTCGGCTATGGCTACACCTTC
few | TRBD2 | TRBJ2-7 | TRBV18 | CASSPSRTSGSRSEQYF | TGTGCCAGCTCACCATCGAGGACTAGCGGGAGCCGGAGCGAGCAGTACTTC
few | NA | TRBJ2-1 | TRBV20-1 | CSATLFGRRTYNEQFF | TGCAGTGCTACTCTCTTCGGGCGGAGAACGTACAATGAGCAGTTCTTC
many | NA | TRBJ2-2 | TRBV7-8 | CASSLVGSLGTGELFF | TGTGCCAGCAGCTTAGTCGGTAGTCTGGGGACCGGGGAGCTGTTTTTT
NA | NA | TRBJ1-1 | TRBV24-1 | CATSDVQNTEAFF | TGTGCCACCAGTGATGTGCAGAACACTGAAGCTTTCTTT
many | TRBD2 | TRBJ2-7 | TRBV11-1 | CASSLIWLTGGSVTYEQYF | TGTGCCAGCAGCTTAATCTGGCTGACGGGAGGGTCCGTTACCTACGAGCAGTACTTC
many | NA | TRBJ1-5 | TRBV30 | CAWSIGQFSNQPQHF | TGTGCCTGGAGTATTGGGCAGTTTAGCAATCAGCCCCAGCATTTT
many | NA | TRBJ1-1 | TRBV7-9 | CASSLYGGVGVGSRMNTEAFF | TGTGCCAGCAGCTTATATGGGGGTGTGGGGGTTGGGAGCCGCATGAACACTGAAGCTTTCTTT
many | NA | TRBJ1-1 | TRBV10-2 | CASSVKGPTNTEAFF | TGCGCCAGCAGTGTTAAGGGCCCGACGAACACTGAAGCTTTCTTT
many | NA | TRBJ2-7 | TRBV6-5 | CASSWIEGYEQYF | TGTGCCAGCAGTTGGATAGAGGGCTACGAGCAGTACTTC
many | TRBD1 | TRBJ2-5 | TRBV20-1 | CSARDSRTGGYEETQYF | TGCAGTGCTAGAGATTCTAGGACAGGGGGCTACGAAGAGACCCAGTACTTC
many | NA | TRBJ2-5 | TRBV6-5 | CASSYSVGGKQETQYF | TGTGCCAGCAGTTACTCGGTCGGAGGAAAACAAGAGACCCAGTACTTC
many | TRBD1 | TRBJ1-1 | TRBV7-2 | CASSLARTGGGGTEAFF | TGTGCCAGCAGCTTAGCGCGGACAGGGGGCGGTGGTACTGAAGCTTTCTTT
NA | NA | TRBJ2-5 | TRBV7-2 | CASSAPGTPIEETQYF | TGTGCCAGCAGCGCGCCCGGGACACCGATAGAAGAGACCCAGTACTTC